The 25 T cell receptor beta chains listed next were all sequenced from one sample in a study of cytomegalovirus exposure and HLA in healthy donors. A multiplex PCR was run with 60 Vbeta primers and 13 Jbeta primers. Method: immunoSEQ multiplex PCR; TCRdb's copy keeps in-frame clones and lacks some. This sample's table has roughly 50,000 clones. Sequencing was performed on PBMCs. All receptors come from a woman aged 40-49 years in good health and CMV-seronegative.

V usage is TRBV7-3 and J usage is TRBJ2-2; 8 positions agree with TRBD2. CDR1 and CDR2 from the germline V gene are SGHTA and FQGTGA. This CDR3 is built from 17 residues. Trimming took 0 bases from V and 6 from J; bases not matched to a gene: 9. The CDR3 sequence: CASSLTGTSSVAGELFF. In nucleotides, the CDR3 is TGTGCCAGCAGCTTAACCGGGACTAGTTCAGTCGCCGGGGAGCTGTTTTTT.

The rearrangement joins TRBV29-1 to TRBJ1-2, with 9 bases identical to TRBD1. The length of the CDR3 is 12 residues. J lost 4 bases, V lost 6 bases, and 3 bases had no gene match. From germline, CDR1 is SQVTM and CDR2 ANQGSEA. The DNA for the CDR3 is TGCAGCGTATTGGGACAGGGCTATGGCTACACCTTC. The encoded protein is CSVLGQGYGYTF.

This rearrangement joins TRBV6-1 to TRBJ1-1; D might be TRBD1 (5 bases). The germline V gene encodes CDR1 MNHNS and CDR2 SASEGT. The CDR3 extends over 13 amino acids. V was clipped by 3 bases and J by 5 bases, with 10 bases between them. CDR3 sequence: CASSEGRGTEAFF. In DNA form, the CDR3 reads TGTGCCAGCAGTGAGGGGCGAGGTACTGAAGCTTTCTTT.

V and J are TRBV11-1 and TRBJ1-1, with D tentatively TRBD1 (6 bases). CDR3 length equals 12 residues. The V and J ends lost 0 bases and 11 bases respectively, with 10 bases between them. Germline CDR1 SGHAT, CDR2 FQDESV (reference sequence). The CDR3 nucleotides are TGTGCCAGCAGCTTAGCTACAGGGCGGGCTTTCTTT. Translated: CASSLATGRAFF.

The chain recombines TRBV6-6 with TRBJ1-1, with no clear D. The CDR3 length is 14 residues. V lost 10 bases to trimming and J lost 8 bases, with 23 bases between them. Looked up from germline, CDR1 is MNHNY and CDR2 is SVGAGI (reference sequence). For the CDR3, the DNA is TGTGCCACCCAGTTAAGTTTGGGCGCCTCAGAAGCTTTCTTT. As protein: CATQLSLGASEAFF.

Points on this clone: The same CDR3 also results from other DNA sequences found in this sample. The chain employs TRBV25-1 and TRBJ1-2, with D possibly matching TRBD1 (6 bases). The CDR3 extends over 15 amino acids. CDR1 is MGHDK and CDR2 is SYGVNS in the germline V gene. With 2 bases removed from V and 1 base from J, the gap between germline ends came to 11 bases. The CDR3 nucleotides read TGTGCCAGCAGTGAAGCTTCAGGGGTTAACTATGGCTACACCTTC. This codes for CASSEASGVNYGYTF.

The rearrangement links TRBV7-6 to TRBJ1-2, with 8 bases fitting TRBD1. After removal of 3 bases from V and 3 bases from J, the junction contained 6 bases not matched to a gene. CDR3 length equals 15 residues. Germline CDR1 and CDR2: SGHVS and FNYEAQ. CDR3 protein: CASSLATGADYGYTF. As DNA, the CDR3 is TGTGCCAGCAGCTTGGCGACAGGGGCTGACTATGGCTACACCTTC.

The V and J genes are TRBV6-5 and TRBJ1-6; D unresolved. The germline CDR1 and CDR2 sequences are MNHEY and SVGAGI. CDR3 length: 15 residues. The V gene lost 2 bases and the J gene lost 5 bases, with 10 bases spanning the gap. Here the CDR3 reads CASSYGPDNNSPLHF. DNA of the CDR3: TGTGCCAGCAGTTACGGGCCGGATAATAATTCACCCCTCCACTTT.

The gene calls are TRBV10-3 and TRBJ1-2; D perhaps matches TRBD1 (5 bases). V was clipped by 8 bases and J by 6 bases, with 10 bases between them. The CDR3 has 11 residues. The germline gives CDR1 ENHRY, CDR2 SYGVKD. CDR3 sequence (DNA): TGTGCCATCCGGGGGGTGAATGGCTACACCTTC. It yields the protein CAIRGVNGYTF.

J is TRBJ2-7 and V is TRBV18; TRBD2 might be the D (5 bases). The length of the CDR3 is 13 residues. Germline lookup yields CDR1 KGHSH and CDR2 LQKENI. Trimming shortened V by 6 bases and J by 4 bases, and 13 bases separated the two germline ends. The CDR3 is CASSPGIDYEQYF. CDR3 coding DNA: TGTGCCAGCTCTCCGGGGATTGATTACGAGCAGTACTTC.

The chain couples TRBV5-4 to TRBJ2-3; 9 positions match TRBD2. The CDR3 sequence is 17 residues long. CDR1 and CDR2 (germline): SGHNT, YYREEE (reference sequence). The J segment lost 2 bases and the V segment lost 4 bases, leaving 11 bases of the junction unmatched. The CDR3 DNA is TGTGCCAGCAGCCAGAGACCTAGCGGGGCGGACACAGATACGCAGTATTTT. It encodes CASSQRPSGADTDTQYF.

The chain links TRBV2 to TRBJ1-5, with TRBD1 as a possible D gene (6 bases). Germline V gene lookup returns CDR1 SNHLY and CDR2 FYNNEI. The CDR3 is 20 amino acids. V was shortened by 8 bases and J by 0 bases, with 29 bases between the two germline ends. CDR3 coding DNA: TGTGCCAGCGGGCGCAGAGGCAGGCCAGGGGAAGATTATAGCAATCAGCCCCAGCATTTT. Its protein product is CASGRRGRPGEDYSNQPQHF.

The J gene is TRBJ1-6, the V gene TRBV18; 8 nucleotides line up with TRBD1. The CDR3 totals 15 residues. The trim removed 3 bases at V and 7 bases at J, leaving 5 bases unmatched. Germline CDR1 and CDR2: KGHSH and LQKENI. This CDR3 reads CASSPTGDGNSPLHF. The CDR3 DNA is TGTGCCAGCTCACCGACAGGGGACGGGAATTCACCCCTCCACTTT. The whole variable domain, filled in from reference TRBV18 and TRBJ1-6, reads NAGVMQNPRHLVRRRGQEARLRCSPMKGHSHVYWYRQLPEEGLKFMVYLQKENIIDESGMPKERFSAEFPKEGPSILRIQQVVRGDSAAYFCASSPTGDGNSPLHFGNGTRLTVT.

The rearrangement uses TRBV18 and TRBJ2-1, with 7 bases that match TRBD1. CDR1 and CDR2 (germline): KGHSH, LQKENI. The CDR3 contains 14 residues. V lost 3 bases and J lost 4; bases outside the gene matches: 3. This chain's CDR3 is CASSPGTAYNEQFF. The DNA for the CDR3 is TGTGCCAGCTCACCTGGGACAGCTTACAATGAGCAGTTCTTC.

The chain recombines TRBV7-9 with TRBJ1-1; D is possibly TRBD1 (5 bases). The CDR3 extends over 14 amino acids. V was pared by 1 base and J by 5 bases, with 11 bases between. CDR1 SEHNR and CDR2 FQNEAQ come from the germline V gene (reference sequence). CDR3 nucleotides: TGTGCCAGCAGCTTAGAGACGGGGGGAACTGAAGCTTTCTTT. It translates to CASSLETGGTEAFF. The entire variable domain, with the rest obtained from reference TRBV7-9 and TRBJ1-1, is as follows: DTGVSQNPRHKITKRGQNVTFRCDPISEHNRLYWYRQTLGQGPEFLTYFQNEAQLEKSRLLSDRFSAERPKGSFSTLEIQRTEQGDSAMYLCASSLETGGTEAFFGQGTRLTVV.

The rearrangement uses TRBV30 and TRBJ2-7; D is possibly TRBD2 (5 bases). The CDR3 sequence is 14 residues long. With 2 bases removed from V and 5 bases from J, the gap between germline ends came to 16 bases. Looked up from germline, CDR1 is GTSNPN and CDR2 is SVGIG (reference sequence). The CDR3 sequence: CAWSRGRVSDEQYF. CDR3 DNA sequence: TGTGCCTGGAGTCGGGGAAGGGTAAGCGACGAGCAGTACTTC.

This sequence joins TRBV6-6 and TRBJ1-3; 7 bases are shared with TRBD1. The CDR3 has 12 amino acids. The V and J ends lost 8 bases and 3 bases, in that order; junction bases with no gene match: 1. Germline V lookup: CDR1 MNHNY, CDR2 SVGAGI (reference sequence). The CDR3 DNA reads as TGTGCCAGCCAGGGGGATGGAAACACCATATATTTT. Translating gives CASQGDGNTIYF.

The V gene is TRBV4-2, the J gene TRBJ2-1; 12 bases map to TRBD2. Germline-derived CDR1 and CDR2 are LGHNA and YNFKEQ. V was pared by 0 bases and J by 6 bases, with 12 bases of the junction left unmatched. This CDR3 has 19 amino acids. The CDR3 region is CASSQDVPGLAGQTNEQFF. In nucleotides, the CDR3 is TGTGCCAGCAGCCAAGACGTCCCGGGACTAGCGGGCCAAACCAATGAGCAGTTCTTC.

This chain's CDR3 is CASSRQRTEAFF. For the CDR3, the DNA is TGTGCCAGCAGTCGACAGCGCACTGAAGCTTTCTTT. The rearrangement links TRBV28 to TRBJ1-1; D is possibly TRBD1 (5 bases). Germline assignment: CDR1 MDHEN and CDR2 SYDVKM. The CDR3 totals 12 residues. The germline V and J ends were trimmed by 5 bases and 4 bases, with 8 bases remaining between them.

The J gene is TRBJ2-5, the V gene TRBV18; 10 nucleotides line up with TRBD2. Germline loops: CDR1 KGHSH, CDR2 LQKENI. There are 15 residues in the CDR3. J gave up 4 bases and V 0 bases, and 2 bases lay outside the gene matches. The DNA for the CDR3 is TGTGCCAGCTCACCACCGGCTAGCGGGAGAGAGACCCAGTACTTC. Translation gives CASSPPASGRETQYF. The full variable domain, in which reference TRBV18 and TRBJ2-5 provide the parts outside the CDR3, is NAGVMQNPRHLVRRRGQEARLRCSPMKGHSHVYWYRQLPEEGLKFMVYLQKENIIDESGMPKERFSAEFPKEGPSILRIQQVVRGDSAAYFCASSPPASGRETQYFGPGTRLLVL.

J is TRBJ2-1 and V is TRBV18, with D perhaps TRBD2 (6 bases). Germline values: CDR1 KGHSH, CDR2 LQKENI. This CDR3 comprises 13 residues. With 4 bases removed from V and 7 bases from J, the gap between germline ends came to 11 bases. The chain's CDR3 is CASSRMAGNEQFF. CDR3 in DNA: TGTGCCAGCTCACGGATGGCGGGAAATGAGCAGTTCTTC.

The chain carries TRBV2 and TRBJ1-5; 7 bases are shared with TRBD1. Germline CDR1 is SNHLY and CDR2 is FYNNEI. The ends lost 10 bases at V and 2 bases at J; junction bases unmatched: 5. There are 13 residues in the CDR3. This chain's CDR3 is CATDRDGNQPQHF. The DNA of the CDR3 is TGTGCCACCGACAGGGACGGCAATCAGCCCCAGCATTTT.

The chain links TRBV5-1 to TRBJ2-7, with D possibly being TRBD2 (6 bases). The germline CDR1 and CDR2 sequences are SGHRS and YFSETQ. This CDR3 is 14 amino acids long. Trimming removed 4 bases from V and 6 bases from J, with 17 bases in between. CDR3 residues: CASSTDGTGLEQYF. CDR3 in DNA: TGCGCCAGCAGCACGGACGGGACTGGCCTCGAGCAGTACTTC.

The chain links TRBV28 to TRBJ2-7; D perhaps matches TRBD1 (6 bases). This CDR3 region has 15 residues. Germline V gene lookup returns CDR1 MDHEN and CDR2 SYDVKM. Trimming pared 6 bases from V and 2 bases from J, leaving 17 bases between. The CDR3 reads CASSHTGRGAYEQYF. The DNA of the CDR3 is TGTGCCAGCAGCCATACAGGGCGAGGGGCCTACGAGCAGTACTTC.

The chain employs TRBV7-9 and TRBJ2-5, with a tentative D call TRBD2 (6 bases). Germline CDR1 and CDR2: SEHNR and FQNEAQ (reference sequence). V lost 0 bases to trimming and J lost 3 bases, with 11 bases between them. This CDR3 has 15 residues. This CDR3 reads CASSLAGGPEETQYF. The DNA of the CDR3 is TGTGCCAGCAGCTTAGCAGGAGGGCCCGAAGAGACCCAGTACTTC.